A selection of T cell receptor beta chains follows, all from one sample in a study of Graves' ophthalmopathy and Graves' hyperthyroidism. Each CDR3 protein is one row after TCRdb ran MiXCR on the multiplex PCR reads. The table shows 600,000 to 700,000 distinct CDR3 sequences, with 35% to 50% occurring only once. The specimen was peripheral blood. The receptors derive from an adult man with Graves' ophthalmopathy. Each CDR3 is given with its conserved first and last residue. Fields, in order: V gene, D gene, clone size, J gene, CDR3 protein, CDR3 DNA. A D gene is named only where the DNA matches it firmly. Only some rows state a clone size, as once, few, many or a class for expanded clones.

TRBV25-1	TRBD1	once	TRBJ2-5	CASSDASRDSAFETQYF	TGTGCCAGCAGTGATGCGTCAAGGGACAGTGCGTTCGAGACCCAGTACTTC
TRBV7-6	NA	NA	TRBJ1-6	CASAQGNSPLHF	TGTGCCAGCGCACAGGGAAATTCACCCCTCCACTTT
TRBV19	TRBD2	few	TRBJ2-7	CASSMGREAYEQYF	TGTGCCAGTAGTATGGGGAGGGAAGCGTACGAGCAGTACTTC
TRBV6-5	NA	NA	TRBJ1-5	CASSPDGGYNQPQHF	TGTGCCAGCAGTCCCGACGGAGGGTACAATCAGCCCCAGCATTTT
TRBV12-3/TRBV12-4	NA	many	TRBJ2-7	CASRPSPGNEQYF	TGTGCCAGCAGGCCAAGCCCGGGTAACGAGCAGTACTTC
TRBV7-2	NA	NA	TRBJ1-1	CTSSLARGRLNTEAFF	TGTACCAGCAGCTTAGCCAGGGGAAGGTTAAACACTGAAGCTTTCTTT
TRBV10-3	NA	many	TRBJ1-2	CAISESPLYYGYTF	TGTGCCATCAGTGAGTCGCCCTTATACTATGGCTACACCTTC
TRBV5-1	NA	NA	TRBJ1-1	CAGSFQGNTEAFF	TGCGCCGGCAGCTTTCAGGGAAACACTGAAGCTTTCTTT
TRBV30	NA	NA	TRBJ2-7	CAWGGTGREQYF	TGTGCCTGGGGTGGGACGGGCCGCGAGCAGTACTTC
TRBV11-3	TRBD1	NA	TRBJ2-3	CASSPGGGQGNTDTQYF	TGTGCCAGCAGCCCCGGCGGGGGACAGGGAAACACAGATACGCAGTATTTT
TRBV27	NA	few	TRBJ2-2	CASRELFF	TGTGCCAGCCGGGAGCTGTTTTTT
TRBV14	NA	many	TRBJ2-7	CASSQDRLGRRSEQYF	TGTGCCAGCAGCCAAGATCGGTTAGGCAGGAGAAGCGAGCAGTACTTC
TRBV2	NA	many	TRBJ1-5	CASSERGQPQHF	TGTGCCAGCAGTGAACGGGGTCAGCCCCAGCATTTT
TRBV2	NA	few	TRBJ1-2	CASRVSSGGYTF	TGTGCCAGCAGGGTTAGCTCGGGAGGCTACACCTTC
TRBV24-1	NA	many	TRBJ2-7	CATSSMARGGEQYF	TGTGCCACCAGTTCGATGGCCAGGGGCGGCGAGCAGTACTTC
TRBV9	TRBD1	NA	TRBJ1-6	CASSEGQGDFAPLHF	TGTGCCAGCAGCGAGGGACAGGGGGATTTCGCGCCCCTCCACTTT
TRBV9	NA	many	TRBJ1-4	CASSIDSNEKLFF	TGTGCCAGCAGCATAGACAGTAATGAAAAACTGTTTTTT
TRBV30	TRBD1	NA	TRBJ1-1	CAWSGGQLDTEAFF	TGTGCCTGGAGTGGGGGACAGCTGGACACTGAAGCTTTCTTT
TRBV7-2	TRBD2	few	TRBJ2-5	CASSRTSGQETQYF	TGTGCCAGCTCCCGGACTAGCGGCCAAGAGACCCAGTACTTC
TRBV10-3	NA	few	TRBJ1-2	CASSEGLQGRVRGYTF	TGTGCCAGCAGTGAAGGATTGCAGGGAAGAGTTCGTGGCTACACCTTC
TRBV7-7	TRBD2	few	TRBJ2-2	CASKTTSGGSGGELFF	TGTGCTAGCAAGACGACTAGCGGGGGATCAGGCGGGGAGCTGTTTTTT
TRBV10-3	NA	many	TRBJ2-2	CAISEPGRNTGELFF	TGTGCCATCAGTGAGCCTGGCCGGAACACCGGGGAGCTGTTTTTT
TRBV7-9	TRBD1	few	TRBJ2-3	CASSLGTGADTQYF	TGTGCCAGCAGCTTAGGGACAGGGGCAGATACGCAGTATTTT